These T cell receptor beta chains were read from a single sample in a study of low-dose radiotherapy and immunotherapy resistance in tumors. TCRdb reprocessed the reads via MiXCR and lists one record per CDR3 protein. The sample has 45,000 to 75,000 distinct CDR3 sequences, approximately 26% seen once. This specimen consisted of PBMCs, obtained before treatment. The receptors come from a male donor with prostate cancer. Both conserved end residues are part of each CDR3. The order of the fields is clone size, D gene, V gene, J gene, CDR3 DNA, CDR3 protein. The D gene is left open where the match is weak. Clone sizes are given selectively: once, few, many, or a class where the clone is expanded.

NA,NA,TRBV6-1,TRBJ1-5,TGTGCCAGCAGGGACCCTGGACGTCAGCCCCAGCATTTT,CASRDPGRQPQHF
many,NA,TRBV7-2,TRBJ2-4,TGTGCCAGCAGCTTATTGGCAGCCAAAAACATTCAGTACTTC,CASSLLAAKNIQYF
many,NA,TRBV19,TRBJ2-2,TGTGCCAGTAGTCCCGGATACACCGGGGAGCTGTTTTTT,CASSPGYTGELFF
many,TRBD1,TRBV19,TRBJ1-1,TGTGCCAGTAGTATAGATCTGGGGACAGGGGGCACTGAAGCTTTCTTT,CASSIDLGTGGTEAFF
many,TRBD1,TRBV19,TRBJ2-2,TGTGCCAGTAGAGGACAGGGAGCGAACACCGGGGAGCTGTTTTTT,CASRGQGANTGELFF
NA,NA,TRBV19,TRBJ2-2,TGTGCCAGTAGTATTCTTGGGGAGCTGTTTTTT,CASSILGELFF
many,NA,TRBV24-1,TRBJ2-3,TGTGCCACCAGTGATCCCCCAGCAGATACGCAGTATTTT,CATSDPPADTQYF
many,NA,TRBV30,TRBJ1-5,TGTGCCTGGAGTGTACCGGGGCAAAATCAGCCCCAGCATTTT,CAWSVPGQNQPQHF
many,NA,TRBV5-1,TRBJ1-1,TGCGCCAGCAGGCGTGCAGAGGGCGTGAACACTGAAGCTTTCTTT,CASRRAEGVNTEAFF
many,NA,TRBV3-1,TRBJ2-7,TGTGCCAGCAGTCCCATGGGTCGCTACGAGCAGTACTTC,CASSPMGRYEQYF
many,TRBD1,TRBV7-2,TRBJ2-7,TGTGCCAGCAGCTTTTTGGGGACAGGTGGTTACGAGCAGTACTTC,CASSFLGTGGYEQYF
many,TRBD2,TRBV30,TRBJ2-6,TGTGCCCGGGGGGTTCAGAGAATGCCCTCTGGGGCCAACGTCCTGACTTTC,CARGVQRMPSGANVLTF
many,NA,TRBV2,TRBJ2-7,TGTGCCAGCAGTGAACTCAGGGGCCGGCACGAGCAGTACTTC,CASSELRGRHEQYF
many,TRBD1,TRBV5-6,TRBJ2-3,TGTGCCAGCAGCATGAGAGGACAGGCCCAGGCAGATACGCAGTATTTT,CASSMRGQAQADTQYF
many,NA,TRBV5-1,TRBJ2-2,TGCGCCAGCAGCTTGTCCGGGACAAGGAACACCGGGGAGCTGTTTTTT,CASSLSGTRNTGELFF
many,NA,TRBV28,TRBJ2-7,TGTGCCAGCAGTACCCCAGTCGGTGAGCAGTACTTC,CASSTPVGEQYF
NA,NA,TRBV6-2/TRBV6-3,TRBJ2-7,TGTGCCAGCAGCCCCAGGACAGCCCCCTACGAGCAGTACTTC,CASSPRTAPYEQYF
many,NA,TRBV18,TRBJ1-3,TGTGCCAGCTCCGGGGGAAGGAGCTCTGGAAACACCATATATTTT,CASSGGRSSGNTIYF
medium-sized,NA,TRBV28,TRBJ2-7,TGTGCCAGCAGTTTCGTATCCCCCCCCGAGCAGTACTTC,CASSFVSPPEQYF
NA,NA,TRBV10-3,TRBJ2-2,NA,CATKAVRGRHTGELFFF
many,NA,TRBV29-1,TRBJ2-7,TGCAGCGCCCGGGCTGCCTACGAGCAGTACTTC,CSARAAYEQYF
many,NA,TRBV5-1,TRBJ2-3,TGCGCCAGCAGCACCATGACGCCAGATACGCAGTATTTT,CASSTMTPDTQYF
many,NA,TRBV12-3/TRBV12-4,TRBJ2-3,TGTGCCAGCAGTTACCCATCGACTAGAGATACGCAGTATTTT,CASSYPSTRDTQYF
many,NA,TRBV27,TRBJ2-2,TGTGCCAGCAGTCGGCGGGCTGTCGGGACCGGGGAGCTGTTTTTT,CASSRRAVGTGELFF
NA,NA,TRBV28,TRBJ1-4,TGTAACAGCAAGGGGACTGAAAAACTGTTTTTT,CNSKGTEKLFF
few,TRBD1,TRBV20-1,TRBJ2-7,TGCAGTGCCCAGTACAGGGGGAACTACGAGCAGTACTTC,CSAQYRGNYEQYF
NA,TRBD2,TRBV6-6,TRBJ2-3,TGTGCCAGCAGTTACTCGACTAGCGGGGGGGCCGGGGGAACAGATACGCAGTATTTT,CASSYSTSGGAGGTDTQYF
many,NA,TRBV7-9,TRBJ2-5,TGTGCCAGCAGCCAACAAGAGACCCAGTACTTC,CASSQQETQYF
many,NA,TRBV5-1,TRBJ1-1,TGCGCCAGCAGCTTAGTAACAGGGAACACTGAAGCTTTCTTT,CASSLVTGNTEAFF
NA,NA,TRBV19,TRBJ2-4,TGTGCCAGTCCCCCGACCGGGGGGCTGGCCAAAAACATTCAGTACTTC,CASPPTGGLAKNIQYF
many,TRBD1,TRBV27,TRBJ2-7,TGTGCCAGCAGCACCTCCGACAGGGCCTACGAGCAGTACTTC,CASSTSDRAYEQYF